Below, one T cell receptor (beta chain) is given with its context. Its antigen remains unidentified. The sample is drawn from a study of cytomegalovirus exposure and HLA in healthy donors. Study-level background: Drawn from HLA-typed donors, some 80 million unique TCRs were held in an early data release.

J lost 5 bases, V lost 9 bases, and 6 bases had no gene match. This CDR3 has 12 residues. Germline CDR1 SNHLY, CDR2 FYNNEI. General study results and limits: Overall, roughly 150 TCR beta chains were annotated as cytomegalovirus-associated.

The study ran its PCR with 60 Vbeta and 13 Jbeta primers. Per the study methods: It was a later analysis that counted tens of millions of unique TCR beta chains, of which some 9.9 million were shared. Profiled with immunoSEQ multiplex PCR; TCRdb holds only in-frame clones, not every one. For V, J and clone size, that table is used; D and trimming come from the DNA. The repertoire holds approximately 150,000 clones, 70% to 80% seen once, with approximately 1.5% in the top ten. Sample: PBMCs. The TCR originated in a young woman in good health and CMV-seropositive. The chain carries TRBV2 and TRBJ2-5; 7 bases are a match to TRBD2. The CDR3: CARNEGGETQYF. The CDR3 coding sequence is TGTGCCAGGAACGAGGGAGGGGAGACCCAGTACTTC.